The T cell receptor (beta chain) under discussion was sequenced for a study of PD-L1 blockade in urothelial cancer. Sample time point: peripheral blood 6 weeks after treatment start. Produced via immunoSEQ multiplex PCR; TCRdb's table is partial and in-frame only. The profile shows about 120,000 clones, about 84% of them singletons. Germline-derived CDR1 and CDR2 are ENHRY and SYGVKD. With V trimmed by 6 bases and J by 0 bases, 16 bases remained unmatched. The CDR3 is 21 residues long. The chain has TRBV10-3 and TRBJ2-1; 14 bases are shared with TRBD2. Here the sequenced sample was PBMCs, taken around atezolizumab (anti-PD-L1) treatment. The clonotype originates from a middle-aged man with urothelial cancer. The DNA for the CDR3 is TGTGCCATCAGGGGTTACTCCGGGACTAGCGGGAGATACAGCTCCTACAATGAGCAGTTCTTC. Protein: CAIRGYSGTSGRYSSYNEQFF.